This T cell receptor (beta chain) was profiled in a study of T cell changes during pregnancy in multiple sclerosis. This clone was counted a single time. Germline-derived CDR1 and CDR2 are SGHAT and FQNNGV. The V and J ends lost 3 bases and 0 bases, in that order; junction bases with no gene match: 5. The CDR3 is 16 amino acids. The assay was immunoSEQ multiplex PCR, and TCRdb's table has in-frame clones only and misses some. The sample records 40,000 to 45,000 clones, 93% being singletons. This chain uses TRBV11-2 with TRBJ1-3; 7 bases match TRBD1. The specimen comprised CD4+ T cells from peripheral blood mononuclear cells, sampled in the third trimester of pregnancy. The sequence was obtained from a female donor with multiple sclerosis, enrolled in a pregnancy study. This chain's CDR3 is CASSLRGPYSGNTIYF. CDR3 nucleotides: TGTGCCAGCAGCTTGAGGGGGCCATACTCTGGAAACACCATATATTTT. Full variable domain (outside the CDR3, taken from reference TRBV11-2 and TRBJ1-3): EAGVAQSPRYKIIEKRQSVAFWCNPISGHATLYWYQQILGQGPKLLIQFQNNGVVDDSQLPKDRFSAERLKGVDSTLKIQPAKLEDSAVYLCASSLRGPYSGNTIYFGEGSWLTVV.